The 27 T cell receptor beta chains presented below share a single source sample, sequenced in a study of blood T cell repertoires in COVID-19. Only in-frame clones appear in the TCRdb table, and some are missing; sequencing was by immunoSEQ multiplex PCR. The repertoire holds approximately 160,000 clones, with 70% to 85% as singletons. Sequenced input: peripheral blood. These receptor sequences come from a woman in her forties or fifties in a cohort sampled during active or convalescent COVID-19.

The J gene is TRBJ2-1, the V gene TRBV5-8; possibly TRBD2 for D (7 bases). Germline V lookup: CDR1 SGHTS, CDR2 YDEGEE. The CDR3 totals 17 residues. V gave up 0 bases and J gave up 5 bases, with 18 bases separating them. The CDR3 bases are TGTGCCAGCAGCTTGGCCATATCGGGGGGCCCCCACAATGAGCAGTTCTTC. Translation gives CASSLAISGGPHNEQFF. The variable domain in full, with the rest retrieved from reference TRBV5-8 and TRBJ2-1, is EAGVTQSPTHLIKTRGQQATLRCSPISGHTSVYWYQQALGLGLQFLLWYDEGEERNRGNFPPRFSGRQFPNYSSELNVNALELEDSALYLCASSLAISGGPHNEQFFGPGTRLTVL.

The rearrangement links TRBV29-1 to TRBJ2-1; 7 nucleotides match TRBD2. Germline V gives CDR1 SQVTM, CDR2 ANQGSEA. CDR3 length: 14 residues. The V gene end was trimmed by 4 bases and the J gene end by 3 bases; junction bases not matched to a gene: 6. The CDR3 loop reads CSVGASGDYNEQFF. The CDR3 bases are TGCAGCGTTGGTGCCAGCGGGGACTACAATGAGCAGTTCTTC.

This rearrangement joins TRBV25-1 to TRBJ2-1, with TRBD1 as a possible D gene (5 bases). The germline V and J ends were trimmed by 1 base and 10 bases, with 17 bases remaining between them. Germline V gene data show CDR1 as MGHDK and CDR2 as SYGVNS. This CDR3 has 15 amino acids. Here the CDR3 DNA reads TGTGCCAGCAGTGAATCCCCCCTCGACAGAAACGAGCAGTTCTTC. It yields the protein CASSESPLDRNEQFF.

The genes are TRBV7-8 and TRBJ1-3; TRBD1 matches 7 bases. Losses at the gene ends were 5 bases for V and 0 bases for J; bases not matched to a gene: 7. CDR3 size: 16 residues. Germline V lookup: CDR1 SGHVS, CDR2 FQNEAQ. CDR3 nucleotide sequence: TGTGCCAGCAGCCTATGGGACAGACTCTCTGGAAACACCATATATTTT. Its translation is CASSLWDRLSGNTIYF.

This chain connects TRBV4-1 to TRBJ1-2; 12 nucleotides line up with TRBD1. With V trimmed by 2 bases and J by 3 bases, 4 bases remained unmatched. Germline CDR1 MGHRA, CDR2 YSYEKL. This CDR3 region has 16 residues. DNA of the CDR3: TGCGCCAGCAGCCAAAACCGGGACAGGGGGCACTATGGCTACACCTTC. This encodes CASSQNRDRGHYGYTF.

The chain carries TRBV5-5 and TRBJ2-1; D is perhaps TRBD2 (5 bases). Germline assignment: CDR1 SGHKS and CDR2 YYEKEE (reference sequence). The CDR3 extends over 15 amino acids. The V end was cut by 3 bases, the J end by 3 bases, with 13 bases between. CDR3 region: CASSSEGRGYNEQFF. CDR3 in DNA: TGTGCCAGCAGCTCTGAAGGGAGAGGCTACAATGAGCAGTTCTTC.

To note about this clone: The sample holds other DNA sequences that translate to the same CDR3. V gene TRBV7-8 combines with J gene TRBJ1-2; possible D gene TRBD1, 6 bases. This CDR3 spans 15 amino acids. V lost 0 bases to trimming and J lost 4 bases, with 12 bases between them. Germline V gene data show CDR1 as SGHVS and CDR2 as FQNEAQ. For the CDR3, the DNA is TGTGCCAGCAGCTTAGCCCTAACAGGGAGCTATGGCTACACCTTC. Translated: CASSLALTGSYGYTF.

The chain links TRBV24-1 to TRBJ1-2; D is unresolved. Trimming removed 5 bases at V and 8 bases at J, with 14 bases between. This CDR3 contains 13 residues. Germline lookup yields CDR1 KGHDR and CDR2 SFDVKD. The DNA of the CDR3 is TGTGCCACCAGTGGGGCAGATCTTTTCGGCTACACCTTC. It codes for CATSGADLFGYTF.

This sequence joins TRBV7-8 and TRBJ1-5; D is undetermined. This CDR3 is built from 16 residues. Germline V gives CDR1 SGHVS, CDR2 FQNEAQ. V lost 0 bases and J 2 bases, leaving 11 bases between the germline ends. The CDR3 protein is CASSLASAGGNQPQHF. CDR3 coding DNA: TGTGCCAGCAGCTTAGCATCAGCCGGAGGCAATCAGCCCCAGCATTTT.

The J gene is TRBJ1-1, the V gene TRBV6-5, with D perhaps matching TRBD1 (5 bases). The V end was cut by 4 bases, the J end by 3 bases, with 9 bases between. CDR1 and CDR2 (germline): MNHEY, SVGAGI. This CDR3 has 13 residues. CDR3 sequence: CASSFEGDTEAFF. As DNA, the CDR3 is TGTGCCAGCAGTTTTGAAGGGGACACTGAAGCTTTCTTT.

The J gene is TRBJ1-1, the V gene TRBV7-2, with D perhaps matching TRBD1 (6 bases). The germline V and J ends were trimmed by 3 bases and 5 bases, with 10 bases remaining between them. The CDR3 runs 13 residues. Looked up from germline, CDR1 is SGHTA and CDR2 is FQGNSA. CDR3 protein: CASSFLGATEAFF. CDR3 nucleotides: TGTGCCAGCAGCTTTTTGGGGGCAACTGAAGCTTTCTTT.

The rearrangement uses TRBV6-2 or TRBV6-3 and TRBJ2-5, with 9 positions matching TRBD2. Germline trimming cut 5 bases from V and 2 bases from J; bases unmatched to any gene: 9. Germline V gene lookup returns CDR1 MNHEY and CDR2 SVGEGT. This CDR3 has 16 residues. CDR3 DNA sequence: TGTGCCAGCAGTGGTTCAGGACTAGCGCTTCAAGAGACCCAGTACTTC. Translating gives CASSGSGLALQETQYF.

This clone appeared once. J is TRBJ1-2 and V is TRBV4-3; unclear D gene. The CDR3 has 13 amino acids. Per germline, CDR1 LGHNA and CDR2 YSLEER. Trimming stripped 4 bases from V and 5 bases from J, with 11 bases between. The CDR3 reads CASSPGVGYGYTF. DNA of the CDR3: TGCGCCAGCAGCCCCGGGGTGGGGTATGGCTACACCTTC.

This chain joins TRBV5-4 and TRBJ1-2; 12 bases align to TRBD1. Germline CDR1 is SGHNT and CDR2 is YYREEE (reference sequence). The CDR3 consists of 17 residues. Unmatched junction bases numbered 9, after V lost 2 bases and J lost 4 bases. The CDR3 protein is CASSLGTGGANSYGYTF. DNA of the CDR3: TGTGCCAGCAGCTTAGGGACAGGGGGCGCTAATAGCTATGGCTACACCTTC.

The CDR3 protein is CASGTGVIVETQYF. CDR3 in DNA: TGTGCCAGTGGGACAGGGGTGATCGTGGAGACCCAGTACTTC. This chain joins TRBV7-2 and TRBJ2-5; 10 bases line up with TRBD1. The length of the CDR3 is 14 residues. The ends lost 9 bases at V and 5 bases at J; junction bases unmatched: 9. Germline CDR1 is SGHTA and CDR2 is FQGNSA.

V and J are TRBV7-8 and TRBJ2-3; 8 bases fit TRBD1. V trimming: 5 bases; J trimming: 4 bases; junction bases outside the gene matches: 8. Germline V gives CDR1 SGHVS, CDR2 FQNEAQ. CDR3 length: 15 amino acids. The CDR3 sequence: CASSQDRGGADTQYF. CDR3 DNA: TGTGCCAGCAGCCAAGACAGGGGCGGGGCAGATACGCAGTATTTT.

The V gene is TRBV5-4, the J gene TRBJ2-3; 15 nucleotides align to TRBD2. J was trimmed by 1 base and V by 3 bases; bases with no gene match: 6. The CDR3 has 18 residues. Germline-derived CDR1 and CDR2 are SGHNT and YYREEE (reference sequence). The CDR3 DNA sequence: TGTGCCAGCAGCTGGGGACTAGCGGGGGGCGGACGCACAGATACGCAGTATTTT. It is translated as CASSWGLAGGGRTDTQYF.

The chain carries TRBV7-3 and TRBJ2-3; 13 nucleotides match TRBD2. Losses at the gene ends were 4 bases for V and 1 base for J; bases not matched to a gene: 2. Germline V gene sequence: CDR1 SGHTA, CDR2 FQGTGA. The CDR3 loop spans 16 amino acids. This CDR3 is CASSYGLAGGTDTQYF. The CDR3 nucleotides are TGTGCCAGCAGCTACGGACTAGCGGGGGGCACAGATACGCAGTATTTT. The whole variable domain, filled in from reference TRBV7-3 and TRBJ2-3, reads GAGVSQTPSNKVTEKGKYVELRCDPISGHTALYWYRQSLGQGPEFLIYFQGTGAADDSGLPNDRFFAVRPEGSVSTLKIQRTERGDSAVYLCASSYGLAGGTDTQYFGPGTRLTVL.

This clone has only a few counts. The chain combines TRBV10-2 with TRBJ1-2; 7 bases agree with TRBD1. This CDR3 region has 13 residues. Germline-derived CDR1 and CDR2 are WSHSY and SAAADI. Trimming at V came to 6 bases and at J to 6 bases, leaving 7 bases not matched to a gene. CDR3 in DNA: TGCGCCAGCAGCGCTCTCGACAGGGATGGCTACACCTTC. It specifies CASSALDRDGYTF.

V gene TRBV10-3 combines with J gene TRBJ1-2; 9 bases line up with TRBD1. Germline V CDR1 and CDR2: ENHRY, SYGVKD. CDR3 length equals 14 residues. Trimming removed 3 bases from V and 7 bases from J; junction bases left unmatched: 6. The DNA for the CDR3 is TGTGCCATCAGTGACGCACAGGGGGCGTCTGGCTACACCTTC. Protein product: CAISDAQGASGYTF.

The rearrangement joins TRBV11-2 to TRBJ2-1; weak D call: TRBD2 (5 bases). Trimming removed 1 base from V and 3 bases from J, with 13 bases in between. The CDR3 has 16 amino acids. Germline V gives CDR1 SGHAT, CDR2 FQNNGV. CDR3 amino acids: CASSLVTFRDYNEQFF. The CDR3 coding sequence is TGTGCCAGCAGCTTAGTCACTTTCCGGGACTACAATGAGCAGTTCTTC.

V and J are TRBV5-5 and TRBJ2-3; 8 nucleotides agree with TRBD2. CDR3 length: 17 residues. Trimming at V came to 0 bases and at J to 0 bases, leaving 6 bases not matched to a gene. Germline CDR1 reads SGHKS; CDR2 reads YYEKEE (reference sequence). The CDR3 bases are TGTGCCAGCAGCTTGGTGGGTAGCGGGGTTAGCACAGATACGCAGTATTTT. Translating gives CASSLVGSGVSTDTQYF.

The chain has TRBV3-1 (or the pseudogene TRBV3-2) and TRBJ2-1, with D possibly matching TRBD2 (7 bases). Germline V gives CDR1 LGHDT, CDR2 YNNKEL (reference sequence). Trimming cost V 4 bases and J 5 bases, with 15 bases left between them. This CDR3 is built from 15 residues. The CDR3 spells CASSLRRGPHNEQFF. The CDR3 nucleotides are TGTGCCAGCAGCCTCAGGCGGGGGCCTCACAATGAGCAGTTCTTC.

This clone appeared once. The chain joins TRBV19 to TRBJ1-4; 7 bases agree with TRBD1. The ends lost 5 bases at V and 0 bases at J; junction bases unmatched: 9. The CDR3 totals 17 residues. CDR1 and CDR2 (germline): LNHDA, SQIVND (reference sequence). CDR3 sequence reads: CASSPWTGTATNEKLFF. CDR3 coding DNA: TGTGCCAGTAGTCCTTGGACAGGAACTGCAACTAATGAAAAACTGTTTTTT.

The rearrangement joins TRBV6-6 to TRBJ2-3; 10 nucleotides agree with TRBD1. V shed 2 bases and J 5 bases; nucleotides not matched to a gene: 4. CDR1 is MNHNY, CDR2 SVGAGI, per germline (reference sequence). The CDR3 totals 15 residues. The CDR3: CASSYRQGAQDTQYF. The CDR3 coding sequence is TGTGCCAGCAGTTACAGACAGGGGGCCCAAGATACGCAGTATTTT.

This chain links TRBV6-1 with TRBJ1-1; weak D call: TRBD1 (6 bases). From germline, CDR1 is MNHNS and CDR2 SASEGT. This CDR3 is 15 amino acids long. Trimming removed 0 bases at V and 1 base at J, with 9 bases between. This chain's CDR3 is CASSEAATGNTEAFF. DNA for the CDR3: TGTGCCAGCAGTGAAGCGGCGACAGGGAACACTGAAGCTTTCTTT.

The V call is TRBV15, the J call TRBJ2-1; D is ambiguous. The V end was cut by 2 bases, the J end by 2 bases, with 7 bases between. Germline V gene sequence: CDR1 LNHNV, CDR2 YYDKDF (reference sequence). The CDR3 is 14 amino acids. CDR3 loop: CATSRIVAYNEQFF. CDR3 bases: TGTGCCACCAGCAGAATAGTAGCCTACAATGAGCAGTTCTTC.